Listed below are T cell receptor beta chains from one sample, sequenced in a study of blood T cell repertoires in COVID-19. Libraries were prepared by immunoSEQ multiplex PCR; TCRdb keeps only in-frame clonotypes and omits some of them. The sample has about 240,000 clones, roughly 80% seen once. The material sequenced was peripheral blood. The receptors stem from a woman aged 55-75 years with active or convalescent COVID-19. The conserved cysteine and the conserved F or W are not part of the CDR3 here. The order of the fields is V gene, D gene, CDR3 protein. D genes are given only for firm matches.

TRBV29-1 . SVVRGGQGREAF
TRBV5-5 . ASSPWGQPQH
TRBV19 . ASSIVKSSNYGYT
TRBV3-1/TRBV3-2 . ASSPTGSDEKLF
TRBV27 . ATMGGIPAGYT
TRBV11-2 . ASSLVRTAYNEQF
TRBV5-5 . ASSLSGPINYGYT
TRBV19 TRBD1 ASRDWGTGGYGYT
TRBV5-1 TRBD2 ASSLNPLAGFADTQY
TRBV10-3 . AIRADGRRAF
TRBV25-1 . ASIPSAGGGNTIY
TRBV7-9 . ASSSPYVILDDSYNEQF
TRBV7-2 . ASSPYTQGSWGYT
TRBV12-3/TRBV12-4 . ASRQESGNTIY
TRBV11-3 TRBD2 ASSPPRGREGNTGELF
TRBV5-1 . ASSRITGSGLQY
TRBV19 . ASSQQGNQPQH
TRBV6-5 . AAQQGATGELF
TRBV3-1/TRBV3-2 . ASSYRTPNIQY
TRBV7-9 TRBD2 ASTGTSGTGAGELF
TRBV30 . AWSPDSTVSGNTIY
TRBV3-1/TRBV3-2 . ASSQDLVTVYEQY
TRBV27 . ASSFRRAYNSPLH
TRBV6-5 . ASSPYRGSYEQY
TRBV5-1 . ASSPDRGIYGYT
TRBV6-1 . ASSDTGLANQPQH
TRBV3-1/TRBV3-2 . ASSPRDYNSPLH
TRBV7-8 . ASSLRGTRQNIQY
TRBV18 . ASSPRQGRHEQF
TRBV2 TRBD2 ASSHLSGRIDTQY
TRBV6-5 . ASSYSRQGSSYEQY
TRBV11-2 . ASSPLPGFFTEAF
TRBV19 . ASSEPGGIRNEQF
TRBV6-1 TRBD2 ASSVSLAGNTGELF
TRBV30 TRBD2 AWRGREGRNEQF
TRBV2 . ASSETGQSRGQELF
TRBV7-9 TRBD2 ASSLAERGNEQF
TRBV15 TRBD1 ATSLRTGGHEKLF